A selection of T cell receptor beta chains follows, all from one sample in a study of blood T cell repertoires in COVID-19. Measured with immunoSEQ multiplex PCR; TCRdb has only the in-frame clones, and not every one. The top ten hold less than 6.5% of the sample, which has some 230,000 clones, roughly 84% seen once. The sample consisted of peripheral blood. These receptors were taken from a woman aged 60-75 years who had recovered from COVID-19. CDR3s include the opening cysteine and the closing phenylalanine or tryptophan. The D gene is left open where the match is weak. Rows give clone size only sometimes, using once, few, many, or a class for an expanded clone.

.,.,TRBV10-3,TRBJ1-3,14,CAISGGRVGNTIYF,TGTGCCATCAGTGGAGGGAGGGTTGGAAACACCATATATTTT
.,.,TRBV7-2,TRBJ1-2,13,CASSSGQNYGYTF,TGTGCCAGCAGCTCTGGACAGAACTATGGCTACACCTTC
TRBD2,.,TRBV12-5,TRBJ2-1,15,CASGLRLAGHNEQFF,TGTGCTAGTGGTTTACGACTAGCGGGGCACAATGAGCAGTTCTTC
TRBD1,.,TRBV6-6,TRBJ1-1,12,CATQTGDTEAFF,TGTGCCACCCAGACAGGGGACACTGAAGCTTTCTTT
TRBD1,.,TRBV7-6,TRBJ1-4,16,CASSLVAGTGYEKLFF,TGTGCCAGCAGCTTAGTAGCCGGGACAGGGTATGAAAAACTGTTTTTT
TRBD1,.,TRBV11-2,TRBJ2-1,18,CASRHIRDREKSYNEQFF,TGTGCCAGCAGACATATCCGGGACAGGGAGAAATCCTACAATGAGCAGTTCTTC
TRBD2,.,TRBV10-1,TRBJ2-7,19,CASSELVLAGAAEDYEQYF,TGCGCCAGCAGTGAGCTAGTTCTAGCGGGGGCTGCGGAGGACTACGAGCAGTACTTC
.,.,TRBV7-9,TRBJ1-5,14,CASSLGSGDQPQHF,TGTGCCAGCAGCTTAGGGTCCGGAGATCAGCCCCAGCATTTT
.,.,TRBV9,TRBJ1-5,12,CASLISNQPQHF,TGTGCCAGCTTAATTAGCAATCAGCCCCAGCATTTT
.,few,TRBV11-2,TRBJ2-7,15,CASTPRGRGPLGQYF,TGTGCCAGCACTCCAAGGGGCAGGGGCCCTTTGGGGCAGTACTTC
TRBD1,.,TRBV5-1,TRBJ1-2,14,CASRTDRSNYGYTF,TGCGCCAGCAGAACGGACAGGTCTAACTATGGCTACACCTTC
TRBD2,once,TRBV4-3,TRBJ2-3,16,CASSQYTSGGPDTQYF,TGCGCCAGCAGCCAGTATACTAGCGGGGGACCAGATACGCAGTATTTT
.,.,TRBV7-2,TRBJ1-6,14,CASSLSRVDTPLHF,TGTGCCAGCAGCTTAAGCAGGGTAGATACGCCCCTCCACTTT
TRBD1,.,TRBV7-8,TRBJ1-1,17,CASSARRDRRMNTEAFF,TGTGCCAGCAGCGCCCGAAGGGACAGGCGGATGAACACTGAAGCTTTCTTT
.,once,TRBV15,TRBJ2-1,16,CATSRGTSPRYNEQFF,TGTGCCACCAGCAGGGGAACTAGCCCCAGGTACAATGAGCAGTTCTTC
.,once,TRBV5-6,TRBJ1-2,15,CASSLRPDTSYGYTF,TGTGCCAGCAGCTTGCGACCGGACACGTCCTATGGCTACACCTTC
.,.,TRBV12-5,TRBJ2-4,11,CASGPQNIQYF,TGTGCTAGTGGTCCTCAAAACATTCAGTACTTC
.,once,TRBV6-1,TRBJ2-7,11,CASRGTPEQYF,TGTGCCAGCAGGGGGACTCCGGAGCAGTACTTC
TRBD1,.,TRBV7-9,TRBJ1-4,14,CASSSDRGSEKLFF,TGTGCCAGCAGCTCGGACAGGGGCAGTGAAAAACTGTTTTTT
.,.,TRBV5-1,TRBJ1-1,16,CASSPGVGRPNTEAFF,TGCGCCAGCAGCCCGGGGGTAGGAAGGCCGAACACTGAAGCTTTCTTT
TRBD2,.,TRBV3-1/TRBV3-2,TRBJ2-5,19,CASSQADLWGLAGGETQYF,TGTGCCAGCAGCCAAGCTGACCTTTGGGGACTAGCGGGGGGGGAGACCCAGTACTTC
TRBD1,.,TRBV19,TRBJ1-5,18,CASSTPRTGAQRGQPQHF,TGTGCCAGTAGTACCCCCCGGACAGGGGCACAGAGGGGTCAGCCCCAGCATTTT
TRBD1,.,TRBV2,TRBJ2-2,13,CASRQGWTGELFF,TGTGCCTCCCGACAGGGATGGACCGGGGAGCTGTTTTTT
.,.,TRBV7-8,TRBJ1-3,15,CASSSQQGHGNTIYF,TGTGCCAGCAGCTCCCAACAGGGCCATGGAAACACCATATATTTT
.,.,TRBV7-2,TRBJ1-6,15,CASSWGGTGRLPLHF,TGTGCCAGCAGCTGGGGGGGAACAGGGCGGTTACCCCTCCACTTT
TRBD1,.,TRBV3-1/TRBV3-2,TRBJ1-1,17,CASRRGHRGRRNTEAFF,TGTGCCAGCAGGCGAGGTCACAGGGGGCGAAGGAACACTGAAGCTTTCTTT
.,.,TRBV27,TRBJ1-6,15,CASSPLAGDNSPLHF,TGTGCCAGCTCACCCCTCGCGGGGGATAATTCACCCCTCCACTTT
.,.,TRBV5-1,TRBJ2-3,17,CASSLAVSGTSTDTQYF,TGCGCCAGCAGCTTGGCCGTGTCGGGGACTAGCACAGATACGCAGTATTTT
.,.,TRBV6-5,TRBJ2-3,13,CASSYGFPGKQYF,TGTGCCAGCAGTTACGGTTTCCCGGGAAAGCAGTATTTT
.,.,TRBV6-5,TRBJ1-2,13,CASSYDGGNGYTF,TGTGCCAGCAGTTACGACGGAGGGAACGGCTACACCTTC
TRBD2,once,TRBV11-2,TRBJ2-7,15,CASSFGTTGPYEQYF,TGTGCCAGCAGCTTTGGGACTACAGGCCCCTACGAGCAGTACTTC
.,.,TRBV5-4,TRBJ2-3,13,CASGLSILDTQYF,TGTGCCAGCGGACTTTCCATCCTGGATACGCAGTATTTT
.,.,TRBV5-4,TRBJ1-1,16,CASSPPRGQWNTEAFF,TGTGCCAGCAGCCCCCCTCGCGGACAGTGGAACACTGAAGCTTTCTTT
TRBD2,.,TRBV7-8,TRBJ2-3,17,CASSLGRLAGNTDTQYF,TGTGCCAGCAGCTTAGGTCGGCTAGCGGGAAACACAGATACGCAGTATTTT
.,once,TRBV21-1,TRBJ1-2,14,CASSTQGADYGYTF,TGTGCCAGCAGCACACAGGGGGCGGACTATGGCTACACCTTC
.,few,TRBV25-1,TRBJ2-1,15,CASSEIGGARGGQFF,TGTGCCAGCAGTGAAATTGGTGGAGCGAGGGGAGGGCAGTTCTTC
TRBD2,.,TRBV24-1,TRBJ2-3,15,CATSDPGGSGDTQYF,TGTGCCACCAGTGACCCGGGGGGATCCGGGGATACGCAGTATTTT
.,.,TRBV9,TRBJ1-5,13,CASSVEGDGPQHF,TGTGCCAGCAGCGTAGAGGGGGATGGGCCCCAGCATTTT
TRBD1,.,TRBV5-1,TRBJ1-2,14,CASRGQGANYGYTF,TGCGCCAGCAGGGGACAGGGGGCTAACTATGGCTACACCTTC
.,.,TRBV27,TRBJ2-6,16,CASSFGGDSGANVLTF,TGTGCCAGCAGTTTTGGTGGAGACTCTGGGGCCAACGTCCTGACTTTC